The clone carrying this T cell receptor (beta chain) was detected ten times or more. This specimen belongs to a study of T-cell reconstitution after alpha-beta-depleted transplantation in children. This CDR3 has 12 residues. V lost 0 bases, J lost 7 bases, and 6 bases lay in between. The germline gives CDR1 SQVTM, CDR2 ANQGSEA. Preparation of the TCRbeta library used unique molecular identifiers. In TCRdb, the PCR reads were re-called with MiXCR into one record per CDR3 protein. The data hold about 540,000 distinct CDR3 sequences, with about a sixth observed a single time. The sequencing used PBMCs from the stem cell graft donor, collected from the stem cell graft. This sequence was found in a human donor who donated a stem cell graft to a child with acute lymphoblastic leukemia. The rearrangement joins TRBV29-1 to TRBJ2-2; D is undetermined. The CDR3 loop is CSVEDRGGELFF. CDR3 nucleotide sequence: TGCAGCGTTGAAGATCGCGGCGGGGAGCTGTTTTTT.